This record covers a single T cell receptor beta chain. What it binds is not known. The sample comes from a study of T cell responses to AZD1222 COVID-19 vaccine. Assay used: immunoSEQ multiplex PCR; TCRdb lists only in-frame clones, some missing. The repertoire holds about 150,000 clones, with about 90% as singletons. Study-wide points: Of spike-specific TCRs, nearly half reportedly target regions left unmutated in variants.

CDR1 is SNHLY, CDR2 FYNNEI, per germline. V was cut by 3 bases and J by 3 bases, with 6 bases left in between. The CDR3 runs to 14 residues. This TCR derives from an adult who received the AZD1222 COVID-19 vaccine. The sample in question was peripheral blood, obtained 28 days after the second AZD1222 dose. The chain is built from TRBV2 and TRBJ2-6; D not resolved. CDR3 sequence: CASSEGYGANVLTF. The DNA of the CDR3 is TGTGCCAGCAGTGAGGGTTATGGGGCCAACGTCCTGACTTTC.